The clone carrying this T cell receptor (beta chain) was observed a handful of times. What it binds is unknown. Each ophthalmopathy patient scored at least 3 on the Clinical Activity Score and at least 4 on NOSPECS grade, with duration under 3 months. The diagnostic basis comprised clinical symptoms, serum thyroxine and TRAb, thyroid ultrasound and orbital computed tomography. This record comes from a study of T cells in Graves' hyperthyroidism and ophthalmopathy. The study, taken as a whole, reports: Most clonotypes expanded in thyroid above 0.001 were likewise present in blood.

The length of the CDR3 is 15 residues. Trimming cost V 3 bases and J 5 bases, with 17 bases left between them. Germline loops: CDR1 SGHRS, CDR2 YFSETQ. Amplification of TCR beta CDR3 regions was performed using RNA transcripts as template. The HTBI primer set drove a first-round RT-PCR of the TCR CDR3. In TCRdb, the multiplex PCR reads were re-called with MiXCR into one record per CDR3 protein. The sample holds around 600,000 distinct CDR3 sequences, 14% seen once. Specimen: blood. The sequence came from a woman aged 18-35 years with Graves' ophthalmopathy. V and J are TRBV5-1 and TRBJ2-5; D may be TRBD1 (6 bases). The CDR3 DNA is TGCGCCAGCAGCTCAACCGCAGGGGCTGGCGAGACCCAGTACTTC. It yields the protein CASSSTAGAGETQYF.